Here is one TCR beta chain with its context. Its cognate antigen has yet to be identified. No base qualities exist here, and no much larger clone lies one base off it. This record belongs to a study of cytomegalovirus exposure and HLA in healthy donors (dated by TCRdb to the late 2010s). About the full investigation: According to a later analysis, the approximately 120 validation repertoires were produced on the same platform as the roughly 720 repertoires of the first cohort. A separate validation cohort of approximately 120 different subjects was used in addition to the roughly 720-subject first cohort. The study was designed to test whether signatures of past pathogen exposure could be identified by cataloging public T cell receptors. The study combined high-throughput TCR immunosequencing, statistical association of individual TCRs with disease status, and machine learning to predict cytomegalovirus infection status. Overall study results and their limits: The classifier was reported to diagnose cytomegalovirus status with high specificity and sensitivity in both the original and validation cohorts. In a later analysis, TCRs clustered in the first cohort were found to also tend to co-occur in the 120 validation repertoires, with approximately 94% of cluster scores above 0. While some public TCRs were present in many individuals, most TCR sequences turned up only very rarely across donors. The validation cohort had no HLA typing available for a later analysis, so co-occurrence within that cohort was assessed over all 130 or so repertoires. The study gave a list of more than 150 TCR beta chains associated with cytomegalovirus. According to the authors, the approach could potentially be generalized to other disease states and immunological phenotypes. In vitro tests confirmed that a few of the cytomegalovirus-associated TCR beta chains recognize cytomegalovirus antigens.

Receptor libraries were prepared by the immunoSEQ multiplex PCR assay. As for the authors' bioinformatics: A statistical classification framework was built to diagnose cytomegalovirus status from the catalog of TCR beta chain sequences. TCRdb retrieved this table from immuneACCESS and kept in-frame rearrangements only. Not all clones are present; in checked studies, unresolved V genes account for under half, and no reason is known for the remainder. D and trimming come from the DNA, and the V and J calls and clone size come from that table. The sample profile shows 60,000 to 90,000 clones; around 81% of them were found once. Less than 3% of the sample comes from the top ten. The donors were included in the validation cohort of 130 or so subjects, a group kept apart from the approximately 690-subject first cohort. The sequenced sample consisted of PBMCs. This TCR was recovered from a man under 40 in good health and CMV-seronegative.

The DNA sequence is as follows: TGTGCCAGCAGAGGCCCTACAGGAAAAGACAACCACAATGAGCAGTTCTTC. Its coded protein is CASRGPTGKDNHNEQFF. The chain is encoded by TRBV2 joined to TRBJ2-1; the D segment could be TRBD1, given 5 matching bases. The CDR3, cysteine through phenylalanine, is 17 amino acids long. This entry keeps only the CDR3 DNA: 51 bases, framed from base 1. Via the germline V gene, CDR1 is SNHLY and CDR2 FYNNEI. Between the V and J ends, shortened by 6 bases and 5 bases respectively, the junction contains 23 bases.